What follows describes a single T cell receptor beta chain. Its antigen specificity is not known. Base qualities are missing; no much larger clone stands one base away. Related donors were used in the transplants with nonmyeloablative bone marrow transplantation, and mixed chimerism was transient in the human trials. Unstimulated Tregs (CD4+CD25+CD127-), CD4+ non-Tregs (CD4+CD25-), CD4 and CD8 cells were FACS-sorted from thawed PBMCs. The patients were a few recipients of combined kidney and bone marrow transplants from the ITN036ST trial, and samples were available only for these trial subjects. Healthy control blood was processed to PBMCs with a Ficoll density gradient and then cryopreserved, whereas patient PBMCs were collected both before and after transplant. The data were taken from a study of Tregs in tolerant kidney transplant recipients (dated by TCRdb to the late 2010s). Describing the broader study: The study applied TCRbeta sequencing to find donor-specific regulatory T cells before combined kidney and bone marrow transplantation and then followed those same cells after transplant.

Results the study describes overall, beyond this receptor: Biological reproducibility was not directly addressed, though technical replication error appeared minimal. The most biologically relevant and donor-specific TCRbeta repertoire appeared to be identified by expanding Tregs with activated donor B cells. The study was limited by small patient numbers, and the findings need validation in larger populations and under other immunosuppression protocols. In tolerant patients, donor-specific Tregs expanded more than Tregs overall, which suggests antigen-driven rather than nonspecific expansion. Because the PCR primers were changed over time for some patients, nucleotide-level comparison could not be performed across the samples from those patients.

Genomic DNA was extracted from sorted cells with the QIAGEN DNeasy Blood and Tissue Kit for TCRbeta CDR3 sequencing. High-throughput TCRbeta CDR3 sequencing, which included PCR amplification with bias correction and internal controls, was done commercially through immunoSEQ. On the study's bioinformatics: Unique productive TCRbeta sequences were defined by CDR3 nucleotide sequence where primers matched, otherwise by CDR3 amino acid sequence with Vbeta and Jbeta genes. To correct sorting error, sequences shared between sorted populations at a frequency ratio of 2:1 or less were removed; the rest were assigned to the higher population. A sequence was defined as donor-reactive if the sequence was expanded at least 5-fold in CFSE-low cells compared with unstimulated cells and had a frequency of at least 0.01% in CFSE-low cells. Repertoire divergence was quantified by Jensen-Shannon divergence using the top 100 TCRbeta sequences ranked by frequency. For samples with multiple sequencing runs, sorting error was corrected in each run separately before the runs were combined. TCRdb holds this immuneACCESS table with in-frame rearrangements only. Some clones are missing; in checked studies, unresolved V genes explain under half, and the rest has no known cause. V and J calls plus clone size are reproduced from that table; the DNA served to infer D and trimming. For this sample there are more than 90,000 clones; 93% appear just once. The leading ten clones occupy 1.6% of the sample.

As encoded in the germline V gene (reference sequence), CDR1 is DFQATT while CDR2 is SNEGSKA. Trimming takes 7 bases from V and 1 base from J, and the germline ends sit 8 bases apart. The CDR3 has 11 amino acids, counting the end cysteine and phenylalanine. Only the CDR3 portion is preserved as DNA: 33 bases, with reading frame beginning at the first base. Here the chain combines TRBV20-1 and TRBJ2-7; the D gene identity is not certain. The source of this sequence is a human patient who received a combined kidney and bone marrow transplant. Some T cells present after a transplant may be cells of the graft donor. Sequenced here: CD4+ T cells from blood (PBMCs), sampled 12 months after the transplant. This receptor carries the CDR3 CSVTDSYEQYF. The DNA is TGCAGTGTAACAGATTCCTACGAGCAGTACTTC.